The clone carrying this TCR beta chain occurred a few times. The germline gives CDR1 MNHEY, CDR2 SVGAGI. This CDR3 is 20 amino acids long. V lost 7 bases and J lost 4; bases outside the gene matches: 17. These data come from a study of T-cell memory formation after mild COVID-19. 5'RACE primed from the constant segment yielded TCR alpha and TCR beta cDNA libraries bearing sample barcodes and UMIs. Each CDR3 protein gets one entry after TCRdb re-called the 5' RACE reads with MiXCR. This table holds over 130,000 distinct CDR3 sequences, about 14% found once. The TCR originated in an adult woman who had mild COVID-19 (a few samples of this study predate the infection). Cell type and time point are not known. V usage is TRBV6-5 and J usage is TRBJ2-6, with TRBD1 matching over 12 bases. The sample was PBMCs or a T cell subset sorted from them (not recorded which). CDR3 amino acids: CASTTLLPGQGARGANVLTF. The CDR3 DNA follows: TGTGCCAGCACCACACTATTACCGGGACAGGGGGCGCGAGGGGCCAACGTCCTGACTTTC.